These 11 T cell receptor beta chains were sequenced from one sample in a study of tumor-infiltrating lymphocytes in primary liver carcinoma. Co-extracted RNA and DNA came from around 20-30 mg of unsorted bulk tissue. Starting from about 0.5 ug of total RNA, TCR beta cDNA was produced with a primer in the constant region. Three nested multiplex PCR rounds, a slightly modified ARM-PCR method, built the TCR beta libraries. Amplification in the first two PCR rounds was performed using TRBV1-TRBV30 forward primers and a C-beta reverse primer for roughly 9 cycles each. Each CDR3 protein is one row after TCRdb ran MiXCR on the multiplex PCR reads. The sample includes some 87,000 distinct CDR3 sequences, roughly 70% of them seen just once. What was sequenced was tumor-adjacent normal liver tissue. The receptors originated from a man aged 40-50 years with primary liver carcinoma and hepatitis B virus infection.

Details on this clonotype: At one boundary the junction diverges from the germline segment, which might be a read error. The chain recombines TRBV4-2 with TRBJ2-1; 9 bases align to TRBD2. Germline CDR1 LGHNA, CDR2 YNFKEQ. This CDR3 comprises 16 residues. The CDR3 protein is CTSSVTGTSWGNEQFF. DNA for the CDR3: TGTACCAGCAGCGTAACCGGGACTAGCTGGGGCAATGAGCAGTTCTTC.

A remark on this clonotype: At one end the junction does not follow the germline gene, possibly because of a read error. The rearrangement joins TRBV12-3 or TRBV12-4 to TRBJ2-1, with D perhaps assigned TRBD1 or TRBD2 (5 bases each). The CDR3 sequence is 18 residues long. CDR3: CASNPRGAGEGSYNGQFF. The CDR3 DNA reads as TGTGCCAGCAATCCTAGGGGAGCAGGAGAAGGCTCCTACAATGGGCAGTTCTTC.

Only a few counts were recorded for this clonotype. The chain recombines TRBV5-1 with TRBJ2-1; 9 bases align to TRBD2. The CDR3 consists of 15 residues. The junction had 6 bases not matched to a gene; V was cut back by 5 bases and J by 3 bases. Germline-derived CDR1 and CDR2 are SGHRS and YFSETQ. The CDR3 coding sequence is TGCGCCAGCAGTGCGGGAGGGTCCCTCTACAATGAGCAGTTCTTC. It encodes CASSAGGSLYNEQFF.

A word on this clonotype: Sequence at one end of the junction differs from germline and may be a read error. The chain is built from TRBV12-3 or TRBV12-4 and TRBJ2-1, with D possibly TRBD1 on 6 matching bases. CDR3 length equals 14 residues. CDR3 loop: CASSRNYRRQEQFF. As DNA, the CDR3 is TGTGCCAGCAGTCGTAACTACCGGAGACAGGAGCAATTCTTC.

About this clonotype itself: The germline gene is not matched at one end of the junction; a read error may be the cause. This chain links TRBV11-2 with TRBJ2-1; the D call may be TRBD1 or TRBD2 (5 bases each). The CDR3 sequence is 16 residues long. The germline CDR1 and CDR2 sequences are SGHAT and FQNNGV. The CDR3 nucleotides are TGTGTCAGCAGCTTACCGATCGGGACGATAAAAAATGAGCTGTTCTTC. Amino acids: CVSSLPIGTIKNELFF.

This clonotype was found a few times. With a much larger clone just one base away, this may be a read error. V and J are TRBV6-2 or TRBV6-3 and TRBJ1-1; D is unresolved. Per germline, CDR1 MNHEY and CDR2 SVGEGT. The CDR3 is 13 amino acids. This chain's CDR3 is CVSSYTVGTEAFF. The CDR3 nucleotides read TGTGTCAGCAGTTACACGGTGGGTACTGAAGCTTTCTTT.

DNA for the CDR3: TGTGCCAGCAGTTACTCGTCAAGCGGGAGGGCCTGGCACTACTTC. Residues: CASSYSSSGRAWHYF. V is TRBV6-5 and J is TRBJ2-7, with 10 bases that match TRBD2. This CDR3 has 15 residues. V lost 0 bases and J lost 13; bases outside the gene matches: 12. Germline CDR1 reads MNHEY; CDR2 reads SVGAGI.

The chain uses TRBV10-3 and TRBJ2-1; D perhaps matches TRBD2 (6 bases). V shed 4 bases and J shed 0 bases, with 25 bases lying between them. The CDR3 runs 20 residues. Germline V gene data show CDR1 as ENHRY and CDR2 as SYGVKD. Here the CDR3 reads CAISGSPGRGARTSYNEQFF. The CDR3 DNA reads as TGTGCCATCAGTGGGTCGCCCGGGCGGGGAGCTAGGACCTCCTACAATGAGCAGTTCTTC.

Points on this clonotype: At one of its ends the junction is not consistent with the germline gene, which may arise from a read error. This chain uses TRBV11-2 with TRBJ2-5; tentative D call: TRBD1 (6 bases). Germline V gene sequence: CDR1 SGHAT, CDR2 FQNNGV. The CDR3 contains 17 residues. This chain's CDR3 is CASSLDSGGNRQGTQYF. The CDR3 DNA is TGTGCCAGCAGCTTAGACAGTGGGGGCAATCGGCAAGGGACCCAGTACTTC.

About this clonotype itself: It may be a read error: a sequence one base away is much more abundant. The rearrangement uses TRBV7-8 and TRBJ2-6; D ambiguous. CDR3 length: 15 residues. V was trimmed by 4 bases and J by 0 bases, leaving 7 bases between them. Germline values: CDR1 SGHVS, CDR2 FQNEAQ. The CDR3 spells CASSCSSSGANVLTF. In DNA form, the CDR3 reads TGTGCCAGCAGCTGCAGCAGCTCTGGGGCCAACGTCCTGACTTTC.

The chain joins TRBV6-6 to TRBJ1-1; D remains ambiguous. This CDR3 spans 15 amino acids. The germline V gene has CDR1 MNHNY and CDR2 SVGAGI (reference sequence). Trimming stripped 0 bases from V and 10 bases from J, with 18 bases between. CDR3 region: CASSYSSGVGSGAFF. CDR3 DNA: TGTGCCAGCAGTTACTCGTCCGGGGTGGGATCTGGAGCTTTCTTT.